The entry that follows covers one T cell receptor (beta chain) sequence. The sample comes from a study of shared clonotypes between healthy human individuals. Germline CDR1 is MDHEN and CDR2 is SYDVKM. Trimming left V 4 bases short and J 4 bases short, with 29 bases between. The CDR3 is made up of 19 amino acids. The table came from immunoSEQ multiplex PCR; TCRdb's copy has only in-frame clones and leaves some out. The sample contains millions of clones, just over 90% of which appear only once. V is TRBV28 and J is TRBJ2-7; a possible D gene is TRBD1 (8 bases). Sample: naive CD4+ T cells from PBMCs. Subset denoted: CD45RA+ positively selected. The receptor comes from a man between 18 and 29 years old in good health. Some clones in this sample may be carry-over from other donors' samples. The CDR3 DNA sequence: TGTGCCAGCAGTTCTGAACCGGGACAGGCCTTTGCGGGAGTTTACGAGCAGTACTTC. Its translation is CASSSEPGQAFAGVYEQYF.